This T cell receptor (beta chain) was identified in a study of blood T cell repertoires in COVID-19. Across the study: There were acute and convalescent COVID-19 samples, and they came from the United States, Italy and Spain.

CDR3 length equals 15 residues. V gave up 3 bases and J gave up 6 bases, with 12 bases separating them. Germline V gives CDR1 SGHDN, CDR2 FVKESK. Original processing notes: Reference gene primer amplification in the assay estimated nucleated cell counts. Profiled with immunoSEQ multiplex PCR; TCRdb holds only in-frame clones, not every one. V and J calls and clone size are those listed in that table; D and trimming were worked out from the DNA. The sample lists some 230,000 clones, 75% to 85% occurring once. This clone was seen a few times. The source material was peripheral blood. The genes are TRBV14 and TRBJ1-6; D is perhaps TRBD1 (6 bases). This TCR was sampled from a woman in her forties or fifties with acute or convalescent COVID-19. CDR3 region: CASSQNRAPNSPLHF. CDR3 coding DNA: TGTGCCAGCAGCCAGAACAGGGCTCCTAATTCACCCCTCCACTTT.